There are a few counts of the clone carrying this TCR beta chain. The antigen remains undetermined. This sample was taken from a study of beta chain features in type 1 diabetes. On the study more broadly: Analysis included 95 million to 140 million sorted cells drawn from all samples. The study, taken as a whole, reports: Shorter templates may be favored by PCR, equally so in patients and controls. In all four CD4+ subsets, TCRB CDR3 length was significantly, moderately reduced in type 1 diabetes.

Expressed TCRB transcripts got sequenced, as all isolated RNA was reverse transcribed. Libraries were prepared by immunoSEQ multiplex PCR; TCRdb keeps only in-frame clonotypes and omits some of them. The sample carries about 710,000 clones, roughly an eighth recorded once. The receptor was isolated from a man younger than 35 with type 1 diabetes. The sequenced sample consisted of naive CD4+ T cells from blood.

For the CDR3, the DNA is TGTGCCTTGTCACATAGCAATCAGCCCCAGCATTTT. Translating it yields CALSHSNQPQHF. The rearrangement joins TRBV30 to TRBJ1-5; D is ambiguous. From germline, CDR1 is GTSNPN and CDR2 SVGIG (reference sequence). The CDR3 covers 12 residues. Trimming shortened V by 7 bases and J by 0 bases, and 7 bases separated the two germline ends.